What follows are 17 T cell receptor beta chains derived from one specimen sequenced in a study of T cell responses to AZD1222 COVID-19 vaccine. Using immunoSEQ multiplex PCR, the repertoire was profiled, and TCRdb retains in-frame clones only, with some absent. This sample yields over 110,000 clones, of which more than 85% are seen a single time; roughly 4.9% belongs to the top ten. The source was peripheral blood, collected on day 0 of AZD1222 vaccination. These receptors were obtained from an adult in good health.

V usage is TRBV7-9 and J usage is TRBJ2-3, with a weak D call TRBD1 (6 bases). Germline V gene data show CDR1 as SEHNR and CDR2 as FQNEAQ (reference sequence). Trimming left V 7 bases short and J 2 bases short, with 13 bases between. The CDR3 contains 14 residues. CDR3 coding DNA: TGTGCCAGCACAGGGCCAGGGGCCACAGATACGCAGTATTTT. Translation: CASTGPGATDTQYF.

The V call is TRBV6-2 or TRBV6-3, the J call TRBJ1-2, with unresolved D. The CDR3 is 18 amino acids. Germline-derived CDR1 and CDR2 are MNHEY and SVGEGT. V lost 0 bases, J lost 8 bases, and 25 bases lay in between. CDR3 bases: TGTGCCAGCAGTTACTCGTTTTCGCGCGAAAGCCGTAGATTGGGCTACACCTTC. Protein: CASSYSFSRESRRLGYTF.

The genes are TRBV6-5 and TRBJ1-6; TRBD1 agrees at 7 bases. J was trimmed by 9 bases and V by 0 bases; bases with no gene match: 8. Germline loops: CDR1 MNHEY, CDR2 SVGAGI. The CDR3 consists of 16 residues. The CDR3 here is CASSYSGQGDASPLHF. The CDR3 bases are TGTGCCAGCAGTTACTCAGGTCAGGGGGACGCTTCACCCCTCCACTTT.

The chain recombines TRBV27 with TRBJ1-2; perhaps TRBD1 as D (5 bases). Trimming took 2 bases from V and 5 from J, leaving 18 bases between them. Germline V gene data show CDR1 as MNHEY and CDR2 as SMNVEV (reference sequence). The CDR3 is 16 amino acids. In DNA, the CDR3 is TGTGCCAGCAGTTTAAGGCGGACGGGGACGGGATATGGCTACACCTTC. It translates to CASSLRRTGTGYGYTF.

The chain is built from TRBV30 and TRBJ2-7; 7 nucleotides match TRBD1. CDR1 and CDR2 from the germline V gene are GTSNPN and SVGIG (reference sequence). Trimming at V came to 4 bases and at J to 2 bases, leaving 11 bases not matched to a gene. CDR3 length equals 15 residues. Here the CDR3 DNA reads TGTGCCTGGAAGCCCTTCACAGGGGATCCCTACGAGCAGTACTTC. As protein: CAWKPFTGDPYEQYF. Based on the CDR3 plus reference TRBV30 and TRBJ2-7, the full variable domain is SQTIHQWPATLVQPVGSPLSLECTVEGTSNPNLYWYRQAAGRGLQLLFYSVGIGQISSEVPQNLSASRPQDRQFILSSKKLLLSDSGFYLCAWKPFTGDPYEQYFGPGTRLTVT.

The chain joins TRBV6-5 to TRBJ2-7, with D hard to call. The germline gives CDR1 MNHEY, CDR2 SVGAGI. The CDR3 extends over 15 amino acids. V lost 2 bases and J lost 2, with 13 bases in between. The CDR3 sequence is CASSYGWVPPYEQYF. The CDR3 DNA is TGTGCCAGCAGTTACGGTTGGGTCCCCCCCTACGAGCAGTACTTC.

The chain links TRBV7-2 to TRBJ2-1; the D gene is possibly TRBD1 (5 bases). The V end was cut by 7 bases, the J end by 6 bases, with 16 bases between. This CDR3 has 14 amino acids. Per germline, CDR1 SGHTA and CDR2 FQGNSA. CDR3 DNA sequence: TGTGCCAGCAACCAAGTTTCAGGGTTCAATGAGCAGTTCTTC. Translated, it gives CASNQVSGFNEQFF.

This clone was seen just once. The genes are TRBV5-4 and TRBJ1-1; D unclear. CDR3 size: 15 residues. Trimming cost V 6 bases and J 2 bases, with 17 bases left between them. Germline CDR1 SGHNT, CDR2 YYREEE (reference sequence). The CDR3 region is CASNMNRGINTEAFF. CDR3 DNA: TGTGCCAGCAATATGAACAGAGGGATCAACACTGAAGCTTTCTTT.

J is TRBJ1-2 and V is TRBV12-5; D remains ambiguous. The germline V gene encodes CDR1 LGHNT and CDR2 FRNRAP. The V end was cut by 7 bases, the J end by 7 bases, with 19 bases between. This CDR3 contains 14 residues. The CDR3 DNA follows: TGTGCTAGTGCCCTGGGAGCGGGGTTGGGTGGCTACACCTTC. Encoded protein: CASALGAGLGGYTF.

The CDR3 DNA reads as TGTGCCAGCTCACCCACAGCGTCTGGGGCCAACGTCCTGACTTTC. Protein: CASSPTASGANVLTF. This chain joins TRBV18 and TRBJ2-6; D is undetermined. V was trimmed by 3 bases and J by 1 base, leaving 7 bases between them. Germline CDR1 reads KGHSH; CDR2 reads LQKENI. CDR3 length equals 15 residues.

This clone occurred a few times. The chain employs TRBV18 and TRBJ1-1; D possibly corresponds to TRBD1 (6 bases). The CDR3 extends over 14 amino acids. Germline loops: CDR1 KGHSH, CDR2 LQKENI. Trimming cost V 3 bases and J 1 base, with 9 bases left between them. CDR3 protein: CASSPTTGNTEAFF. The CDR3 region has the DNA TGTGCCAGCTCACCTACGACAGGGAACACTGAAGCTTTCTTT. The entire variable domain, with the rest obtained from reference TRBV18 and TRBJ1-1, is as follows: NAGVMQNPRHLVRRRGQEARLRCSPMKGHSHVYWYRQLPEEGLKFMVYLQKENIIDESGMPKERFSAEFPKEGPSILRIQQVVRGDSAAYFCASSPTTGNTEAFFGQGTRLTVV.

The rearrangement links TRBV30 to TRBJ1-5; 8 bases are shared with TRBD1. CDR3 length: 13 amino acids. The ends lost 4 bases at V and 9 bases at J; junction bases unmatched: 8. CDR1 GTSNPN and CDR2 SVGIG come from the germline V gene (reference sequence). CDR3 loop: CAWTDRGSTPQHF. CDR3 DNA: TGTGCCTGGACCGACAGGGGATCGACGCCCCAGCATTTT.

The CDR3 sequence: CASSSQTGSNSPLHF. The DNA of the CDR3 is TGTGCCAGCAGCTCCCAGACAGGATCAAATTCACCCCTCCACTTT. V usage is TRBV5-4 and J usage is TRBJ1-6; D is perhaps TRBD1 (6 bases). Between the trimmed V and J ends, which lost 3 bases and 7 bases, there was a span of 14 bases. The length of the CDR3 is 15 residues. CDR1 and CDR2 (germline): SGHNT, YYREEE (reference sequence).

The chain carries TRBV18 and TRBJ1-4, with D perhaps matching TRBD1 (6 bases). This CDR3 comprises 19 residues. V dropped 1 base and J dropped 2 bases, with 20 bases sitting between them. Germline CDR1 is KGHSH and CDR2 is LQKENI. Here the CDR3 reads CASSPLKAGAQVTNEKLFF. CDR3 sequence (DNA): TGTGCCAGCTCACCACTCAAGGCAGGGGCGCAAGTGACTAATGAAAAACTGTTTTTT.

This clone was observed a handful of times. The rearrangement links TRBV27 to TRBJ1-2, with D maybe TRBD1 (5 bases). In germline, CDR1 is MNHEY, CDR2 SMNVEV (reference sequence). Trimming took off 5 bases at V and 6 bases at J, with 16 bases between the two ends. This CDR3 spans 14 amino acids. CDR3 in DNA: TGTGCCAGCAGTCGCCGGGACTTCGGGCATGGCTACACCTTC. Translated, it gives CASSRRDFGHGYTF.

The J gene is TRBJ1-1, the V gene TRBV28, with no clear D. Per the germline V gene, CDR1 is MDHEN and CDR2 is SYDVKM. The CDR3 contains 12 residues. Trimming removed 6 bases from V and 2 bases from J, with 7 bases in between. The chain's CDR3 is CASRSTNTEAFF. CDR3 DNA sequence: TGTGCCAGCAGATCCACTAACACTGAAGCTTTCTTT.

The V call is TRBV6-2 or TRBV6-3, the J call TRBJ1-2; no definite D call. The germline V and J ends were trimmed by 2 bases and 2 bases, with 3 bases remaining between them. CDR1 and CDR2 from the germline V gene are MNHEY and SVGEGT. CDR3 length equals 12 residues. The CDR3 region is CASSYHNYGYTF. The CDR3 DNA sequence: TGTGCCAGCAGTTACCACAACTATGGCTACACCTTC.